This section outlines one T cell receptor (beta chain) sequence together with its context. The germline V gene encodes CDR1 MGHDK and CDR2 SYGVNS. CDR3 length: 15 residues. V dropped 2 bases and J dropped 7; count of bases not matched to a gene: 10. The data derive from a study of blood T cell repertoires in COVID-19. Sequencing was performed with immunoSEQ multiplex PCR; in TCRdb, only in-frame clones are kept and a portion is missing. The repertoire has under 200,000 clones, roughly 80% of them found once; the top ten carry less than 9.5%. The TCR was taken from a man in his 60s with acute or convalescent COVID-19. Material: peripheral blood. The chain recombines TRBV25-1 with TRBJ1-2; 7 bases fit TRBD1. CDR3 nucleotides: TGTGCCAGCAGTGAAGGAGGGGCAGGGGGACGTGGCTACACCTTC. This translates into CASSEGGAGGRGYTF.